These T cell receptor beta chains were read from a single sample in a study of siplizumab effects on memory and regulatory T cells. The method was immunoSEQ multiplex PCR; TCRdb's version includes in-frame clones alone and lacks a portion of them. Of 100,000 to 110,000 clones detected, 75% to 95% appear once; the ten largest clones hold roughly 0.16%. Sequenced material: CD4+ T cells sorted from blood. These TCRs come from a human donor in good health. Each CDR3 is given with its conserved first and last residue.

v_call	j_call	cdr3_aa
TRBV19	TRBJ1-2	CASTGGAFPDNYGYTF
TRBV18	TRBJ1-3	CASSPFVSLDRADGNTIYF
TRBV6-7	TRBJ2-7	CASLWSGVYEQYF
TRBV4-2	TRBJ1-3	CASSQEGGDTRNTIYF
TRBV6-4	TRBJ2-3	CASSDSGRGGLDTQYF
TRBV18	TRBJ1-2	CASSPGGGETNYGYTF
TRBV9	TRBJ2-1	CASSVVSSRGALYNEQFF
TRBV9	TRBJ2-5	CASSVQGMGETQYF
TRBV6-1	TRBJ2-7	CAIEQGSLSYEQYF
TRBV5-1	TRBJ2-3	CASSLLTSTDTQYF
TRBV7-2	TRBJ1-1	CASSLASGRAAFF
TRBV19	TRBJ2-5	CASSLGGLVETQYF
TRBV6-5	TRBJ2-7	CASTTSRNPYEQYF
TRBV13	TRBJ2-4	CASSRGGSLAKNIQYF
TRBV25-1	TRBJ1-1	CASSAPGGRGAFF
TRBV5-1	TRBJ2-1	CASSLVLRGGNYEQFF
TRBV14	TRBJ2-1	CASSQDPGQGYNEQFF
TRBV18	TRBJ2-7	CASSPVPGQGAEQYF
TRBV11-3	TRBJ1-5	CASSYRGRCNQPQHF
TRBV7-2	TRBJ2-5	CASSSQGLAGVETQYF
TRBV6-6	TRBJ1-1	CASSYSDRNTEAFF
TRBV19	TRBJ1-1	CASSMAGLMNTEAFF
TRBV11-1	TRBJ1-2	CASSLGPDRGDYGYTF
TRBV6-1	TRBJ2-5	CASSQRFGEETQYF
TRBV7-2	TRBJ2-5	CAGGLAGGPETQYF
TRBV5-1	TRBJ2-3	CASSVTSGGFTDTQYF
TRBV30	TRBJ1-2	CAWSVQGQGWGGYTF
TRBV2	TRBJ1-6	CASSDRPENSPLHF
TRBV5-1	TRBJ2-2	CASSLEGDPGELFF
TRBV2	TRBJ2-3	CASRGGLAGGRADTQYF
TRBV2	TRBJ1-5	CASRRGARDNQPQHF
TRBV2	TRBJ2-5	CASSERSSGGSETQYF
TRBV6-1	TRBJ1-2	CASSYRDVSYTF
TRBV5-1	TRBJ1-6	CASSVTGEYSPLHF
TRBV4-2	TRBJ2-3	CASSQGGPLGTDTQYF
TRBV5-1	TRBJ2-2	CASGQGRGTGELFF
TRBV7-2	TRBJ1-2	CASRKEYGYTF
TRBV2	TRBJ1-1	CASRVYRDTEAFF
TRBV5-1	TRBJ2-3	CASSLGNLDTQYF
TRBV5-1	TRBJ1-1	CASSLGGGHVLGGTEAFF
TRBV2	TRBJ2-2	CASSDTGGITGELFF
TRBV5-4	TRBJ2-7	CASSQPDRYEQYF
TRBV11-2	TRBJ2-3	CASSAGDTQYF
TRBV12-5	TRBJ1-5	CASGLISDQPQHF
TRBV6-5	TRBJ1-6	CASTPSGDSPLHF
TRBV6-1	TRBJ2-4	CASILDGGRQNIQYF
TRBV7-3	TRBJ2-2	CASSLTSGSTGELFF
TRBV10-3	TRBJ2-3	CAIREIAGGPSKDTQYF
TRBV15	TRBJ2-5	CATSTRGSSGGRETQYF
TRBV21-1	TRBJ1-4	CASSPPGTQDEKLFF
TRBV4-2	NA	CASSQDGDRGYEQYF
TRBV7-2	TRBJ1-2	CASSRDRESGYTF
TRBV18	TRBJ2-7	CASSPASGGRLFYEQYF
TRBV23-1	TRBJ1-3	CASPPAYTIYF
TRBV10-3	TRBJ2-5	CAISEWLGGTSGGAEETQYF